Sequencing of this T cell receptor beta chain was carried out in a study of OX40 agonist ivuxolimab in advanced cancers. Study at large: The treatment was a fully human IgG2 OX40 agonist, ivuxolimab.

General study results and limits: Expanded clones were, on average, more numerous among CD8+ T cells than CD4+.

This table comes from immunoSEQ multiplex PCR, and its TCRdb copy is limited to in-frame clones, with some not included. The repertoire includes about 100,000 clones, 90% of them detected once, and approximately 0.31% sits in the top ten. Comments on this clone: Its antigen is unknown.

CDR3 length equals 15 residues. Per the germline V gene, CDR1 is SGHTA and CDR2 is FQGTGA. V trimming: 5 bases; J trimming: 3 bases; junction bases outside the gene matches: 5. The chain employs TRBV7-3 and TRBJ2-2; 8 positions match TRBD2. Sequences were derived from CD4+ or CD8+ T cells sorted from blood, sampled in a trial of the OX40 agonist ivuxolimab. The sequence came from an adult with an advanced solid tumor such as melanoma, head and neck, liver or kidney cancer. The CDR3 here is CASSISGDDTGELFF. The CDR3 bases are TGTGCCAGCAGCATTAGCGGGGACGACACCGGGGAGCTGTTTTTT.